Listed below are T cell receptor beta chains from one sample, sequenced in a study of T cell changes during pregnancy in multiple sclerosis. Clones were read by immunoSEQ multiplex PCR, and TCRdb kept only the in-frame ones, dropping some. The sample yields tens of thousands of clones, roughly 90% seen once. The sample in question was CD8+ T cells from peripheral blood mononuclear cells, obtained in the third trimester of pregnancy. The receptors were gathered from a female donor with multiple sclerosis, enrolled in a pregnancy study. CDR3s include the opening cysteine and the closing phenylalanine or tryptophan. Fields, in order: V gene, clone size, J gene, D gene, CDR3 protein, CDR3 DNA. D genes are given only for firm matches. Only some rows state a clone size, as once, few, many or a class for expanded clones.

TRBV4-1	.	TRBJ2-7	.	CASSHKAADYEQYF	TGCGCCAGCAGCCACAAGGCGGCGGACTACGAGCAGTACTTC
TRBV5-6	few	TRBJ1-6	TRBD1	CASSIGTGLSPLHF	TGTGCCAGCAGCATCGGGACAGGGCTTTCACCCCTCCACTTT
TRBV11-3	.	TRBJ2-3	.	CASSLGAGATDTQYF	TGTGCCAGCAGCTTAGGGGCGGGGGCCACAGATACGCAGTATTTT
TRBV30	few	TRBJ1-1	.	CAWSYSYGEDTEAFF	TGTGCCTGGAGTTACTCCTACGGGGAGGACACTGAAGCTTTCTTT
TRBV7-9	.	TRBJ1-2	TRBD1	CASTFGTASNYGYTF	TGTGCCAGCACCTTCGGGACAGCCTCTAACTATGGCTACACCTTC
TRBV19	.	TRBJ1-2	.	CASSIEVGRVNYGYTF	TGTGCCAGTAGTATAGAGGTAGGCAGGGTAAACTATGGCTACACCTTC
TRBV12-1	.	TRBJ1-1	.	CASSFCVEVDQNTEAFF	TGTGCCAGCAGCTTTTGTGTAGAGGTCGACCAGAACACTGAAGCTTTCTTT
TRBV9	.	TRBJ1-3	.	CASSPGGSSGNTIYF	TGTGCCAGCAGCCCCGGGGGAAGCTCTGGAAACACCATATATTTT
TRBV19	.	TRBJ2-7	.	CASSMTGQSTYEQYF	TGTGCCAGTAGTATGACCGGACAGTCGACCTACGAGCAGTACTTC
TRBV7-9	.	TRBJ2-7	TRBD2	CASSRTSATYEQYF	TGTGCCAGCAGCAGGACTAGCGCTACCTACGAGCAGTACTTC
TRBV7-9	.	TRBJ2-1	.	CASSLGGDEQFF	TGTGCCAGCAGCTTAGGTGGAGATGAGCAGTTCTTC